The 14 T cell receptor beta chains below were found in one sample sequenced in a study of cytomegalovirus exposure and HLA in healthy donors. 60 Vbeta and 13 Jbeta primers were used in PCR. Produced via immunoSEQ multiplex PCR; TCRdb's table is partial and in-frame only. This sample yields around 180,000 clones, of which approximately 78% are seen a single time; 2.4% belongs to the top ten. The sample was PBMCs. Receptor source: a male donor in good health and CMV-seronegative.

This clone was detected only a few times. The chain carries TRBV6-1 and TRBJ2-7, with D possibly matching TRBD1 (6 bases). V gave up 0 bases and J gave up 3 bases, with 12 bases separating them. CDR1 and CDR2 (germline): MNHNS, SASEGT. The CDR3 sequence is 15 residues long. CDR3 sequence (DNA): TGTGCCAGCAGTGAAGCTGGGCAGGGGCTCTACGAGCAGTACTTC. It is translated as CASSEAGQGLYEQYF.

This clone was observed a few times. The CDR3 coding sequence is TGTGCCAGCAGTGGGCAGGTATTCCCCAACGAGCAGTACTTC. Its translation: CASSGQVFPNEQYF. V gene TRBV6-1 combines with J gene TRBJ2-7; no firm D call. Looked up from germline, CDR1 is MNHNS and CDR2 is SASEGT. Trimming took 4 bases from V and 5 from J, leaving 15 bases between them. The CDR3 is 14 amino acids.

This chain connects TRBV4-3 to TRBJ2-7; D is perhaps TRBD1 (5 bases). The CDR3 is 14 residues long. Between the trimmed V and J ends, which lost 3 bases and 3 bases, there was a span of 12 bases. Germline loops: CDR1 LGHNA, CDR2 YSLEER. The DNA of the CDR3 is TGCGCCAGCAGCCAGCAGGGCGCCGACTACGAGCAGTACTTC. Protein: CASSQQGADYEQYF.

The CDR3 nucleotides are TGTGCCAGCAGTTTTAATCCCAGTCTAGCGGAGTCTAACAATGAGCAGTTCTTC. It encodes CASSFNPSLAESNNEQFF. The rearrangement links TRBV28 to TRBJ2-1, with 7 bases aligning to TRBD2. Germline V CDR1 and CDR2: MDHEN, SYDVKM. This CDR3 comprises 18 residues. Trimming took 3 bases from V and 5 from J; bases not matched to a gene: 16.

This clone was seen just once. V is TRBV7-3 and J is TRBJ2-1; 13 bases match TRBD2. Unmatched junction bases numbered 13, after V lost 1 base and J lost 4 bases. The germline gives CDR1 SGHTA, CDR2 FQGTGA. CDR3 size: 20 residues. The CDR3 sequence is CASSLRPGTSGVKQYNEQFF. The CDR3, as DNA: TGTGCCAGCAGCTTAAGACCCGGGACTAGCGGGGTAAAGCAGTACAATGAGCAGTTCTTC. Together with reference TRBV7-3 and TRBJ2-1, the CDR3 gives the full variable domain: GAGVSQTPSNKVTEKGKYVELRCDPISGHTALYWYRQSLGQGPEFLIYFQGTGAADDSGLPNDRFFAVRPEGSVSTLKIQRTERGDSAVYLCASSLRPGTSGVKQYNEQFFGPGTRLTVL.

The CDR3 coding sequence is TGTGCCAGCAGCCAAGGGTTAGCCTACGAGCAGTACTTC. As protein: CASSQGLAYEQYF. This chain uses TRBV14 with TRBJ2-7; the D is unclear. Germline lookup yields CDR1 SGHDN and CDR2 FVKESK. Trimming removed 1 base from V and 2 bases from J, with 6 bases in between. The CDR3 runs to 13 residues.

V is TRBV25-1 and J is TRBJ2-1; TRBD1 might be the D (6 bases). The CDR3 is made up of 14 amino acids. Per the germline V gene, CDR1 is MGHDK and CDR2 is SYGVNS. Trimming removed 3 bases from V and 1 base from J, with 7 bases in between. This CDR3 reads CASSEGHSYNEQFF. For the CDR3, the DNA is TGTGCCAGCAGTGAGGGACATTCCTACAATGAGCAGTTCTTC.

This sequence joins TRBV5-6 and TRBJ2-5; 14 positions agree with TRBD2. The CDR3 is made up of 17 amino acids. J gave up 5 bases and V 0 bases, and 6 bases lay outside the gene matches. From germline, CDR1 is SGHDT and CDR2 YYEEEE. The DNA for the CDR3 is TGTGCCAGCAGCTTGGTTGGGACTAGCGGGAGCAGGGAGACCCAGTACTTC. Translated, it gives CASSLVGTSGSRETQYF. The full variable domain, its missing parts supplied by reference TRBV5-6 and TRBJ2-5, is DAGVTQSPTHLIKTRGQQVTLRCSPKSGHDTVSWYQQALGQGPQFIFQYYEEEERQRGNFPDRFSGHQFPNYSSELNVNALLLGDSALYLCASSLVGTSGSRETQYFGPGTRLLVL.

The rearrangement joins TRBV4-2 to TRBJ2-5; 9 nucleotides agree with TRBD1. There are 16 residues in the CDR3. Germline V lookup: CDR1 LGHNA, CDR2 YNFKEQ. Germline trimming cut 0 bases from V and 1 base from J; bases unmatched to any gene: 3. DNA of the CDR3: TGTGCCAGCAGCCAAGATGGGGACAGGGTCCAAGAGACCCAGTACTTC. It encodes CASSQDGDRVQETQYF.

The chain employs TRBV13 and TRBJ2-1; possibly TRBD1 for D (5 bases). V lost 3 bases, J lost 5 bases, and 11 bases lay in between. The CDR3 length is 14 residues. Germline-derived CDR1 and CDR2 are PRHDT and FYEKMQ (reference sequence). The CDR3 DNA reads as TGTGCCAGCAGCTTCAGGGCCGACAACAATGAGCAGTTCTTC. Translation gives CASSFRADNNEQFF.

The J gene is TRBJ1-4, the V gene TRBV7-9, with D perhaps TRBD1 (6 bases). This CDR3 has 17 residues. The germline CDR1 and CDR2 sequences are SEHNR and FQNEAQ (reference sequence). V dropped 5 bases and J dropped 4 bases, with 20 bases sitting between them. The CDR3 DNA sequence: TGTGCCAGCAGCCCCGGACAGACTCCAACTCTTAATGAAAAACTGTTTTTT. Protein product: CASSPGQTPTLNEKLFF.

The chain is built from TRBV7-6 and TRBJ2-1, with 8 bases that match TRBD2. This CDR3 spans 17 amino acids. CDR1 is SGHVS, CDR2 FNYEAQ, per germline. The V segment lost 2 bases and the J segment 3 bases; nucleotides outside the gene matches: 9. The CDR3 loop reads CASSLIVTSGLYNEQFF. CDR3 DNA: TGTGCCAGCAGCTTAATAGTCACTAGCGGCCTCTACAATGAGCAGTTCTTC.

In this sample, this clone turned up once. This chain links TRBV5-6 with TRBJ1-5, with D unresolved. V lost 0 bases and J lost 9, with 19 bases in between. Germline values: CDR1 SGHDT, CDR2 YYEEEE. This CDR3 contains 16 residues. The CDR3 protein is CASSLGGTAGITPQHF. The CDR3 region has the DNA TGTGCCAGCAGCTTGGGAGGTACGGCGGGCATTACGCCCCAGCATTTT.

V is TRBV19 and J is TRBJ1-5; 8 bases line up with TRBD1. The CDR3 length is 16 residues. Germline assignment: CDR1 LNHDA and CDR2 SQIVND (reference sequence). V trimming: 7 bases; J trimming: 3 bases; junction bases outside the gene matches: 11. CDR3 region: CASNSGQGGDNQPQHF. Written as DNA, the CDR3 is TGTGCCAGTAACTCCGGACAGGGCGGCGACAATCAGCCCCAGCATTTT. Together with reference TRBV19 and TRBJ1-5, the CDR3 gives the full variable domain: DGGITQSPKYLFRKEGQNVTLSCEQNLNHDAMYWYRQDPGQGLRLIYYSQIVNDFQKGDIAEGYSVSREKKESFPLTVTSAQKNPTAFYLCASNSGQGGDNQPQHFGDGTRLSIL.